Listed below are T cell receptor beta chains from one sample, sequenced in a study of blood T cell repertoires in COVID-19. The repertoire was sequenced with immunoSEQ multiplex PCR; TCRdb's copy has only in-frame clones and lacks some. Among approximately 250,000 clones listed, 65% to 90% were seen once. Source material: peripheral blood. The source of these receptors is a man in his forties or fifties with COVID-19, enrolled during active disease. Each CDR3 is given with its conserved first and last residue. D genes are given only for firm matches. A row's size may be missing; if present it is once, few, many or a size class.

clone size,V gene,D gene,J gene,CDR3 DNA,CDR3 protein
.,TRBV6-2/TRBV6-3,.,TRBJ2-5,TGTGCCAGCAGTTACTCGGCTCATCCGACCCAGTACTTC,CASSYSAHPTQYF
.,TRBV6-5,TRBD1,TRBJ1-2,TGTGCCAGCAGTTACACAGGGGGCAGCGGCTACACCTTC,CASSYTGGSGYTF
once,TRBV5-1,TRBD2,TRBJ2-7,TGCGCCAGCAGCAATCCGGAGCGGGGGGCCCACTACGAGCAGTACTTC,CASSNPERGAHYEQYF
.,TRBV19,.,TRBJ1-5,TGTGCCAGTAGTGTACGACAGAATCAGCCCCAGCATTTT,CASSVRQNQPQHF
.,TRBV19,TRBD1,TRBJ2-3,TGTGCCAGTAGTACGGGACAGGCTAGCACAGATACGCAGTATTTT,CASSTGQASTDTQYF
.,TRBV5-1,TRBD2,TRBJ2-7,TGCGCCAGCAGGGAACGGACTAGCGTCGCCTACGAGCAGTACTTC,CASRERTSVAYEQYF
.,TRBV6-6,.,TRBJ1-3,TGTGCCAGCAGACACCGGGACACAGGAAACACCATATATTTT,CASRHRDTGNTIYF
.,TRBV6-2/TRBV6-3,.,TRBJ2-1,TGTGCCAGCAGTTACTCCCCAGGGGCGGTCGTTTACAATGAGCAGTTCTTC,CASSYSPGAVVYNEQFF
.,TRBV4-3,.,TRBJ1-1,TGCGCCAGCAGCCTCGTTCGCGACACTGAAGCTTTCTTT,CASSLVRDTEAFF
.,TRBV7-2,.,TRBJ1-2,TGTGCCAGCAGCCCCTCGGGAGGGGCGGGCTATGGCTACACCTTC,CASSPSGGAGYGYTF
.,TRBV7-6,.,TRBJ2-5,TGTGCCAGCAGCTTAAGTCGGAGTTTGAAAGAGACCCAGTACTTC,CASSLSRSLKETQYF
.,TRBV6-1,TRBD1,TRBJ1-5,TGTGCCAGCAGTGACAGGGGGCGTAGCAATCAGCCCCAGCATTTT,CASSDRGRSNQPQHF
.,TRBV6-1,TRBD2,TRBJ2-2,TGTGCCAGCAGTGCGCTAGCGGGGGCGAACACCGGGGAGCTGTTTTTT,CASSALAGANTGELFF
.,TRBV28,TRBD1,TRBJ1-1,TGTGCCAGCAGCCCCCTGGGACAGGGCGACATGAACACTGAAGCTTTCTTT,CASSPLGQGDMNTEAFF
.,TRBV7-3,TRBD2,TRBJ2-1,TGTGCCAGCAGAACCATCGGGACTAGCGGGGGACGCGCCAATGAGCAGTTCTTC,CASRTIGTSGGRANEQFF
.,TRBV10-3,.,TRBJ2-7,TGTGCCATCATCGGGCGGGGCCACTACGAGCAGTACTTC,CAIIGRGHYEQYF
.,TRBV11-2,TRBD1,TRBJ2-7,TGTGCCAGCAGCTCCGGGACAGCATCCTACGAGCAGTACTTC,CASSSGTASYEQYF
.,TRBV28,TRBD1,TRBJ1-4,TGTGCCAGCAGCGCCGGGGACAGGGGGACCCAACTGTTTTTT,CASSAGDRGTQLFF